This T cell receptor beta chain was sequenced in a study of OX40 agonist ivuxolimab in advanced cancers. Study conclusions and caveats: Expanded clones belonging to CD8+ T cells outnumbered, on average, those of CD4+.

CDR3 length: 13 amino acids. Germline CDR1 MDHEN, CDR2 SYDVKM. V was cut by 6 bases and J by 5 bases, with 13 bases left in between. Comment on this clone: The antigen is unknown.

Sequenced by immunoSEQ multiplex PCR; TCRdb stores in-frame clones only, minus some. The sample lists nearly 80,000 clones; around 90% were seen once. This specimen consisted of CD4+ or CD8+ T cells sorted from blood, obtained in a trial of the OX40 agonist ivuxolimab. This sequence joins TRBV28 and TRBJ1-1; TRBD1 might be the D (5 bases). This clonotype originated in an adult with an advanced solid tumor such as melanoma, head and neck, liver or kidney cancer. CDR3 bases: TGTGCCAGCAGACGGGGGTCGGGGACTGAAGCTTTCTTT. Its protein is CASRRGSGTEAFF.